Detailed here is one T cell receptor beta chain. What it binds is not known. The donors were members of the roughly 120-subject validation cohort (separate from the approximately 670-subject first cohort). This entry belongs to a study of cytomegalovirus exposure and HLA in healthy donors. Study-level results: Many donors carried some public TCRs, although rarity characterized most TCR sequences.

With 5 bases removed from V and 4 bases from J, the gap between germline ends came to 14 bases. The CDR3 consists of 14 residues. The germline CDR1 and CDR2 sequences are LNHDA and SQIVND (reference sequence). Repertoires were generated with immunoSEQ multiplex PCR, while TCRdb's copy carries only in-frame clones and drops some. The sample shows 130,000 or so clones, nearly 90% of them seen only once. Sequencing was performed on PBMCs. This chain connects TRBV19 to TRBJ2-5; the D gene is possibly TRBD1 (7 bases). The TCR comes from a woman aged 18-29 years in good health and CMV-seropositive. In DNA, the CDR3 is TGTGCCAGTAGTCTTAGCAGGGGGGCAGAGACCCAGTACTTC. It specifies CASSLSRGAETQYF.